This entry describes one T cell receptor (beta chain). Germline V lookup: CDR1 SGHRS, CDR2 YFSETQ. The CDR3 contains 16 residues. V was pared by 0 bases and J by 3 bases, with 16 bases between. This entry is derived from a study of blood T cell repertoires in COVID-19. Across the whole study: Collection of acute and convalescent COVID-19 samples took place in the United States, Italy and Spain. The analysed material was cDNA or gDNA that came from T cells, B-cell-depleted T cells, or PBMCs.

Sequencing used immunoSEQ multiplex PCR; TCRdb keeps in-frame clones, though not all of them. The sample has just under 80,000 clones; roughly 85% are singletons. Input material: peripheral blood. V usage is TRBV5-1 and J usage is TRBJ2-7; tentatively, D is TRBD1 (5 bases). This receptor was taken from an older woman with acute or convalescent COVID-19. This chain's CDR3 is CASSLEVISDNYEQYF. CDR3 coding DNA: TGCGCCAGCAGCTTGGAGGTAATATCGGACAACTACGAGCAGTACTTC.